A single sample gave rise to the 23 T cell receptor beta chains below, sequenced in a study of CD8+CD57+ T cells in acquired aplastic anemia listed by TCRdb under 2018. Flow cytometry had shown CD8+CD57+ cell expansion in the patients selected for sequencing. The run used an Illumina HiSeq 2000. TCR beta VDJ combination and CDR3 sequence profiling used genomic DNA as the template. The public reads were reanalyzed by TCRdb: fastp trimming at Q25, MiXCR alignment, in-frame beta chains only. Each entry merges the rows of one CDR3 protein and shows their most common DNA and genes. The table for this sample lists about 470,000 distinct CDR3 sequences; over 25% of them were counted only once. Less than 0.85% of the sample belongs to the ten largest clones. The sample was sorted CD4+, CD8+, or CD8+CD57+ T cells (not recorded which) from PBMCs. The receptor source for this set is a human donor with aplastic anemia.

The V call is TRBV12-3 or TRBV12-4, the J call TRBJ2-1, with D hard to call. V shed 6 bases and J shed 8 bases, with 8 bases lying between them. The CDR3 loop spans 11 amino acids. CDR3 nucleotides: TGTGCCAGCAGAATGCTAGATGAGCAGTTCTTC. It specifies CASRMLDEQFF.

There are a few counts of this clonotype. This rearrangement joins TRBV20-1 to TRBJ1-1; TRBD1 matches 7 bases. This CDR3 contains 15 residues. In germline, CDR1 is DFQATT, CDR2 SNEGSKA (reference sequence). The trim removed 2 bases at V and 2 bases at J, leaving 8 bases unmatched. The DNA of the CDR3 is TGCAGTGCTAGACCTCCGGGACAGCCAAACACTGAAGCTTTCTTT. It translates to CSARPPGQPNTEAFF.

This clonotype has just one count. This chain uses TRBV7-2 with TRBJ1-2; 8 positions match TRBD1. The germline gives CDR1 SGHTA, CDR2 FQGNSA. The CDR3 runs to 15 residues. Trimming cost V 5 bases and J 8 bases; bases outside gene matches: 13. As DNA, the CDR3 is TGTGCCAGCAGCCCGGGGACAGGAGCTCTGGGCGGCTACACCTTC. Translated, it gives CASSPGTGALGGYTF.

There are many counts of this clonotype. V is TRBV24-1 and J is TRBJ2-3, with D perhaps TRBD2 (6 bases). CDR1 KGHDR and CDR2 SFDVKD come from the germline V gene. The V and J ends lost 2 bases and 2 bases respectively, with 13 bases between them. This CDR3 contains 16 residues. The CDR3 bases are TGTGCCACCAGTGATTGGGGCGGGACCAACACAGATACGCAGTATTTT. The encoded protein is CATSDWGGTNTDTQYF.

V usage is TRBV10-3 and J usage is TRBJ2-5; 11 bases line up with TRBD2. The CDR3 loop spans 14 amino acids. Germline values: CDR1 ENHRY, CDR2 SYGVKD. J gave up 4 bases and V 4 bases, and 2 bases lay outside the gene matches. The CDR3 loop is CAISGGTSGETQYF. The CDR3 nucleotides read TGTGCCATCAGTGGCGGGACTAGCGGAGAGACCCAGTACTTC.

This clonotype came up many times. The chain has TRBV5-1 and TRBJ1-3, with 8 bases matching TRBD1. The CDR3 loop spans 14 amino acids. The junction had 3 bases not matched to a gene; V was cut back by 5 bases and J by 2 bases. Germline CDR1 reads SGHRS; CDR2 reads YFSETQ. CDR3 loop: CASRSTGAGNTIYF. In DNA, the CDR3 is TGCGCCAGCAGATCGACAGGGGCTGGAAACACCATATATTTT.

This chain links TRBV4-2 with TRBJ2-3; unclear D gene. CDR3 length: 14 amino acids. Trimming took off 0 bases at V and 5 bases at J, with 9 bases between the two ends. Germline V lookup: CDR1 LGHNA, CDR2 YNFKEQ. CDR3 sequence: CASSQDVDLDTQYF. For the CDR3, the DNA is TGTGCCAGCAGCCAAGATGTGGATTTAGATACGCAGTATTTT.

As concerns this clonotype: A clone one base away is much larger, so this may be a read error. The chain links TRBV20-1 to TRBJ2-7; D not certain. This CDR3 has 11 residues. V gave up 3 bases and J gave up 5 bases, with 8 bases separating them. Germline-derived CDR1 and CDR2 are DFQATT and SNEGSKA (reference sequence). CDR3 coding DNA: TGCAGTGCTAGGGGTTCGGACGAGCAGTACGTC. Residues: CSARGSDEQYV.

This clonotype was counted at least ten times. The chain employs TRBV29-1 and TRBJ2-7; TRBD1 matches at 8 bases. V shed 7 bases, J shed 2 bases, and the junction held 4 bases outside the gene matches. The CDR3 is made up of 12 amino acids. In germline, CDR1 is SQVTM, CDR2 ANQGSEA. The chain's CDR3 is CSAGGMAYEQYF. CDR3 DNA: TGCAGCGCAGGGGGCATGGCCTACGAGCAGTACTTC.

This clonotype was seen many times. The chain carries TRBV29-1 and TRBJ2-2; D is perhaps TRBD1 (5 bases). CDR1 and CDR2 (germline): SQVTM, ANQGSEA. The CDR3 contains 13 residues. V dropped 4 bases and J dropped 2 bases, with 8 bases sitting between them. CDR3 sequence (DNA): TGCAGCGTTGCTAGGGGAAACACCGGGGAGCTGTTTTTT. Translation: CSVARGNTGELFF.

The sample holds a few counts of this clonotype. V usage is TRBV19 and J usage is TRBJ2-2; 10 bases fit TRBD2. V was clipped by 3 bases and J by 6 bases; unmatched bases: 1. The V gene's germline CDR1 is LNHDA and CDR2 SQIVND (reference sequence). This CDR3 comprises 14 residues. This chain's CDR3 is CASSMLAGAGELFF. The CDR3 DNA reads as TGTGCCAGTAGTATGCTAGCGGGGGCCGGGGAGCTGTTTTTT.

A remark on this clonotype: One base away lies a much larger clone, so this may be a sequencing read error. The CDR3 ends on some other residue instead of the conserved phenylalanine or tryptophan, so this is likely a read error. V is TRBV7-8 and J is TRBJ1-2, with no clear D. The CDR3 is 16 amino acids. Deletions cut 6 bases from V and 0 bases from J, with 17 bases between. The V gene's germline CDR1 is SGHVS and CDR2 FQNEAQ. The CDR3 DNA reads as TGTGCCAGCAGTCCCGAGCGTCTCAGTACTAACTATGGCTACACCCTC. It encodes CASSPERLSTNYGYTL.

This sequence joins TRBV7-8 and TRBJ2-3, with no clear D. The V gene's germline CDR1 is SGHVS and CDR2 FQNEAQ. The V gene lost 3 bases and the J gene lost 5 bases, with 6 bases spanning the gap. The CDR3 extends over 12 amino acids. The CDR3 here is CASSFLLDTQYF. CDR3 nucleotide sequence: TGTGCCAGCAGCTTTTTATTAGATACGCAGTATTTT.

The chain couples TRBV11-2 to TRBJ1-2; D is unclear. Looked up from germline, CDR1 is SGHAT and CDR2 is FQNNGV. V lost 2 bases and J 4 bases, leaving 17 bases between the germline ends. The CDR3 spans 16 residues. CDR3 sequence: CASSLNLGGLGYGYTF. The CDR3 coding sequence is TGTGCCAGCAGCTTAAATTTAGGAGGTTTGGGCTATGGCTACACCTTC.

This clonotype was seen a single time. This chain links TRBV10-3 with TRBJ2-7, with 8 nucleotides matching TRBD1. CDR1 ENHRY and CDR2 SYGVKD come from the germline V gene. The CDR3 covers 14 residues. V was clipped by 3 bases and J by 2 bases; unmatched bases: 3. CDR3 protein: CAISEIQGAYEQYF. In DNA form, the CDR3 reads TGTGCCATCAGTGAAATACAGGGGGCCTACGAGCAGTACTTC.

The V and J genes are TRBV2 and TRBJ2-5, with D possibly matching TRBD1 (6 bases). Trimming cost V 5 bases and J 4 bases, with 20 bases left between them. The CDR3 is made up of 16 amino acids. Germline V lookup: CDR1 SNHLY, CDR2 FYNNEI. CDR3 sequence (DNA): TGTGCCAGCAGTTCCACGACTCGGCAGGGGTCAGAGACCCAGTACTTC. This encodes CASSSTTRQGSETQYF.

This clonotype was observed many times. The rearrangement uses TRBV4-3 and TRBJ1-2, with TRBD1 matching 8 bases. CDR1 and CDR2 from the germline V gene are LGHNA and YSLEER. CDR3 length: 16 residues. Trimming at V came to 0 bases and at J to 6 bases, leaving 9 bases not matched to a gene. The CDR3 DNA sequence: TGCGCCAGCAGCCAAGATGGCCAGGGGGCAAGGAATGGCTACACCTTC. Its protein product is CASSQDGQGARNGYTF.

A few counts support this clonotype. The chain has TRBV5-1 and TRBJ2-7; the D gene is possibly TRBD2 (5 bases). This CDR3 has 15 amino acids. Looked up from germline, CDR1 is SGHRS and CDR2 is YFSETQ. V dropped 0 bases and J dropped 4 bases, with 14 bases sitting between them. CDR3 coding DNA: TGCGCCAGCAGCTTGGGCCGGGGAATACGATACGAGCAGTACTTC. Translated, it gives CASSLGRGIRYEQYF.

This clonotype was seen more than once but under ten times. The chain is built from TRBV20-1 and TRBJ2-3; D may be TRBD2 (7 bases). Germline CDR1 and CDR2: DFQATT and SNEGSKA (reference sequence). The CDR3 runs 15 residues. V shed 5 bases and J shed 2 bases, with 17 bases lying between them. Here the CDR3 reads CSAPPGGLPTDTQYF. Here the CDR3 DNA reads TGCAGTGCTCCCCCCGGGGGGCTCCCCACAGATACGCAGTATTTT.

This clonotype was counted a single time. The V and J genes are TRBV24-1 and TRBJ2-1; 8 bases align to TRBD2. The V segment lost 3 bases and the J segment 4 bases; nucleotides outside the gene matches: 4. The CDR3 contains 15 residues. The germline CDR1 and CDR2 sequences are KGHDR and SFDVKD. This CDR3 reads CATSDNIAGYNEQFF. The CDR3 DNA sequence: TGTGCCACCAGTGATAACATAGCGGGATACAATGAGCAGTTCTTC.

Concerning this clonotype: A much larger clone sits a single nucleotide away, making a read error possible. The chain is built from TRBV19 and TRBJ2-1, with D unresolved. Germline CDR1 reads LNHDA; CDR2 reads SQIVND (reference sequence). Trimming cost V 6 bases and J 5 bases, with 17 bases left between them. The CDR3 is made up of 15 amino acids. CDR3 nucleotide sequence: TGTGCCAGTAGCAGGAGACGGGTAATTCACAATGAGCAGTTCTTC. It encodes CASSRRRVIHNEQFF.

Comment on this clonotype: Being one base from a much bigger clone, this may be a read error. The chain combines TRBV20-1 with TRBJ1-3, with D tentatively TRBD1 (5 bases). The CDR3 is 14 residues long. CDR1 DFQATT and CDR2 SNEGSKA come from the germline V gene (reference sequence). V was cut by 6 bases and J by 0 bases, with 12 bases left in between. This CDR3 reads CSANRDGSGNTIYF. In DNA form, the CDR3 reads TGCAGTGCGAACCGGGACGGCTCTGGAAACACCATATATTTT.

CDR3 sequence: CSVVMTERWYEQYF. CDR3 nucleotide sequence: TGCAGCGTTGTGATGACAGAGAGGTGGTACGAGCAGTACTTC. The chain carries TRBV29-1 and TRBJ2-7, with D tentatively TRBD1 (5 bases). The CDR3 is made up of 14 amino acids. Per the germline V gene, CDR1 is SQVTM and CDR2 is ANQGSEA. V shed 4 bases and J shed 4 bases, with 17 bases lying between them.